The present T cell receptor (beta chain) was sequenced within a study of cytomegalovirus exposure and HLA in healthy donors. This CDR3 region has 14 residues. Per the germline V gene, CDR1 is SGHTA and CDR2 is FQGNSA. V dropped 0 bases and J dropped 7 bases, with 13 bases sitting between them. Libraries were prepared by immunoSEQ multiplex PCR; TCRdb keeps only in-frame clonotypes and omits some of them. This sample has around 200,000 clones, with about 86% found just once. The V gene is TRBV7-2, the J gene TRBJ2-7; maybe TRBD2 (6 bases). What was sequenced was PBMCs. The origin of this receptor is a woman under 30 in good health and CMV-seropositive. As DNA, the CDR3 is TGTGCCAGCAGCTTAGCGTGGCGGGGTTCAGAGCAGTACTTC. Protein sequence: CASSLAWRGSEQYF.